This T cell receptor beta chain came from a study of blood T cell repertoires in COVID-19. Study-level information: Specimens from acute and convalescent COVID-19 originated in the United States, Italy and Spain. PBMCs, B-cell-depleted T cells, or T cells provided the cDNA or gDNA that made up the material.

Authors' data handling: It was from reference gene primer amplification that nucleated cell counts were estimated. Profiled with immunoSEQ multiplex PCR; TCRdb holds only in-frame clones, not every one. D and trimming were read from the DNA, whereas the V and J calls and clone size are those reported in that table. The top ten hold approximately 8% of the sample, which has 120,000 or so clones, roughly 88% seen once. Germline loops: CDR1 SGHRS, CDR2 YFSETQ. Trimming removed 2 bases at V and 3 bases at J, with 9 bases between. The CDR3 covers 15 residues. This clone appeared once. The gene calls are TRBV5-1 and TRBJ1-6, with D unresolved. Source material: peripheral blood. The sequence was obtained from a middle-aged man with acute or convalescent COVID-19. The CDR3 reads CASSFSTNYNSPLHF. CDR3 in DNA: TGCGCCAGCAGCTTCAGCACTAACTATAATTCACCCCTCCACTTT.